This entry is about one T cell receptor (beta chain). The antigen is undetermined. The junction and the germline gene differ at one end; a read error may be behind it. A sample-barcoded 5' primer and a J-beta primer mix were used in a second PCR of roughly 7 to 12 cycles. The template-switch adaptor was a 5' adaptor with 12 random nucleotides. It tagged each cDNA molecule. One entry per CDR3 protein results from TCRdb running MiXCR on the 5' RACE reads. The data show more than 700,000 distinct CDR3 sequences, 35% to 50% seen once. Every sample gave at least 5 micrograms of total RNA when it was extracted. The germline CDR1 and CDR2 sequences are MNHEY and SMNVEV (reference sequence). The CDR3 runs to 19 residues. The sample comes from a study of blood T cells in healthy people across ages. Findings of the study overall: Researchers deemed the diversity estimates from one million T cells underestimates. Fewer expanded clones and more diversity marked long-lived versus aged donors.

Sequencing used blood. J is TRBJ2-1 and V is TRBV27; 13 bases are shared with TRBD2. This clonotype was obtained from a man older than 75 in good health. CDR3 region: CANSLGTSGARIFYNEQFF. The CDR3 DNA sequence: TGTGCCAACAGTTTAGGGACTAGCGGGGCCCGTATATTTTACAATGAGCAGTTCTTC.